This T cell receptor (beta chain) was sequenced for a study of T-cell memory formation after mild COVID-19 (dated by TCRdb to about 2021). Some background on the complete study: Most TCR sequence clusters were specific to one of the two donors. T-cell clones expanding and contracting after mild COVID-19 in a couple of donors were tracked by longitudinal TCRalpha and TCRbeta repertoire sequencing. The cohort was made up of two young adult volunteers, one female and one male, who were previously healthy. What the study reported, not specific to this receptor: Contracting CD4+ clones turned up mainly in the CM and EM memory subsets, whereas EMRA was where CD8+ clones were enriched. The detection of some responding clones in pre-infection memory suggests that pre-existing cross-reactive memory T cells joined the SARS-CoV-2 response. Clones contracting from day 15 to 85 had balanced CD4/CD8 phenotypes, while a second wave expanding from day 15 to 37 was biased towards CD4+. SARS-CoV-2 specificity of the second-wave clones peaking on day 37 was not confirmed. Only a couple of mild cases were covered by the study, and larger cohorts that include severe cases with pre-infection samples were considered necessary.

Ficoll-Paque density gradient centrifugation was used to isolate PBMCs. CDR1 and CDR2, looked up from the germline V gene (reference sequence), are LGHDT and YNNKEL. The CDR3 runs 17 residues from the cysteine to the phenylalanine. CDR3 DNA is the only sequence kept; it has 51 bases, read in frame from the first base. Deletion took 0 bases off V and 0 bases off J, with a span of 13 bases between the germline ends. The sample holds a few counts of this clonotype. What antigen it recognizes has not been identified. Base quality data are lacking; no much larger clone is found one base away. Instrument used: Illumina NovaSeq 6000. TCRalpha and TCRbeta cDNA libraries were constructed by 5'RACE with constant-segment primers, with sample barcodes and unique molecular identifiers being introduced. Trizol reagent was used to extract RNA from every sample. Library amplification was performed in two PCR steps, and a second sample barcode and Illumina TruSeq adapters were introduced in the second step. Sequencing of the libraries was done on an Illumina NovaSeq, producing 2 x 150 bp paired-end reads. As for how the authors treated the data: With migec v1.2.7, reads were demultiplexed and then collapsed into UMI-guided consensus sequences. Using mixcr v2.1.11, UMI consensuses were aligned to TRA and TRB V and J templates and then assembled into clonotypes. Expanded or contracted clonotypes were those called significant by both edgeR and NoisET, with noise models trained on biological replicates. For edgeR calls, the thresholds were a false discovery rate-adjusted p below 0.01 and a log2 fold-change of 1. As an exploratory analysis of dynamics, max-normalized trajectories of the 1000 most abundant clonotypes were examined by PCA with hierarchical clustering. The CD4 or CD8 phenotype of responding clones was assigned using the separately sequenced CD4+ and CD8+ repertoires. TCRdb reanalyzed the raw reads on its own, using fastp at Q25 for trimming and MiXCR for clone calling, and kept in-frame beta chains. Records with the same CDR3 protein are collapsed into one entry carrying the most frequent genes and DNA. It is TCRdb's table, rather than the study itself, that gives the V and J calls and clone size. Within this sample are over 450,000 distinct CDR3 sequences, with approximately 20% of them counted one time only. About 12% of the sample comes from the top ten.

The sample consisted of PBMCs or a T cell subset sorted from them (not recorded which). This sequence originates from an adult woman who had mild COVID-19 (a few samples of this study predate the infection). The sample titles of this study are shuffled in the database, so cell type and time point are left out; the donor was told from shared clones. This chain is built from TRBV3-1 and TRBJ2-3; TRBD2 is a possible D gene, resting on 6 matching bases. The CDR3 amino acid sequence is: CASSQERLGTSTDTQYF. The sequenced DNA: TGTGCCAGCAGCCAAGAGCGGCTCGGGACTAGCACAGATACGCAGTATTTT.